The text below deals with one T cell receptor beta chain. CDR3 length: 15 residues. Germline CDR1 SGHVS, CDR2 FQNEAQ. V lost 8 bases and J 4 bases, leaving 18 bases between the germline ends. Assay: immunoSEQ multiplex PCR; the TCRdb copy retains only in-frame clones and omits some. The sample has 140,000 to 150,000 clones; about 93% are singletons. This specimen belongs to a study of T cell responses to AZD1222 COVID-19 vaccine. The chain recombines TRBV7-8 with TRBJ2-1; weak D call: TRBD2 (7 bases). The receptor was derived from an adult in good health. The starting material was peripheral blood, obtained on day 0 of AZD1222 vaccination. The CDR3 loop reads CASGGDTRMYNEQFF. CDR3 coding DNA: TGTGCCAGCGGGGGGGACACCCGAATGTACAATGAGCAGTTCTTC.